The entry that follows covers one TCR beta chain sequence. This clonotype was recorded at least ten times. Its antigen is currently not known. No much larger clonotype is one base removed from it; base qualities were not supplied. Libraries were prepared through 5' RACE. Sequencing used an Illumina HiSeq 2500. The second PCR ran for roughly 6 to 11 cycles and used a J-beta primer mix along with a sample-barcoded 5' primer. A unique molecular identifier was introduced onto each TCR beta cDNA molecule by a template-switch 5' adaptor carrying 12 random nucleotides. Each sample yielded at least 2.5 million CDR3-containing paired-end reads. First-strand cDNA was synthesized from all RNA with the Mint cDNA synthesis kit, primed by a TRBC-specific oligonucleotide. After uracil-DNA glycosylase treatment, a first 18-cycle PCR used universal primers M1SS and BC2_uni_R on all cDNA. Regarding the original processing steps: Normalization of each sample was performed by random selection of 1 million high-quality reads, each carrying a distinct molecular identifier. Reads sharing molecular identifiers were discarded rather than binned into consensus sequences. MiTCR, run with a Q25 quality threshold and the strictest error-elimination algorithm, handled CDR3 identification, clonotype clustering and error correction. A nonparametric unseen species model using Euler transformation provided a lower-bound estimate of total TCR beta diversity. In-frame beta chains were kept once TCRdb had trimmed the public reads at Q25 with fastp and called clones with MiXCR. When rows share a CDR3 protein, they turn into one entry using the most common DNA and genes. The V and J calls were not made by the authors but by TCRdb's processing. Within this sample are about 730,000 distinct CDR3 sequences, with roughly 43% of them counted one time only. The ten largest clones take up 20% to 25% of the sample.

Donors were 39 systemically healthy Caucasian individuals from Russia aged roughly 6 to 90 years. Each donor gave around 9.9 milliliters of peripheral blood, collected into EDTA-treated Vacutainer tubes. Ficoll-Paque density-gradient centrifugation was used to isolate PBMCs, with at least 7 million obtained per sample. Trizol reagent was used to extract total RNA from PBMCs, with at least 5 micrograms per sample. The percentages of naive CD45RAhigh/CD27high T cells were determined by flow cytometry on a PBMC aliquot from every donor. This sample stems from a study of blood T cells in healthy people across ages (dated by TCRdb to between 2014 and 2016). As for the study more broadly: In model experiments, template switching captured about one uniquely barcoded TCR beta cDNA molecule for every two T cells. Using deep sequencing normalized with unique cDNA molecular identifiers, the study measured how TCR beta repertoire diversity changes with age. The donors were divided into four age groups: young (average approximately 16 years), middle-aged (approximately 41), aged (about 61) and long-lived (roughly 82). To avoid experimental bias, donors of different ages were distributed randomly across sequencing lanes. Using the same blood draw, the study looked at two additional independent replicas of 1 million unique cDNA reads for two donors, one aged 18 to 30 and the other aged 80 or older.

The investigation overall reported the following: The CMV infection status of donors was not known, potentially confounding age-related changes in expanded clonotypes. The long-lived group showed more naive CD4+ T cells, fewer expanded clones and increased TCR diversity than the aged group, suggesting age selection. Estimates of total diversity based on one million sequenced T cells were regarded as lower bounds and as underestimates. Because profiling used bulk unsorted PBMCs, naive and antigen-experienced compartments could not be compared conclusively. As age increased, observed TCR beta diversity per million T cells dropped in a roughly linear way, and a significant reduction was already evident by age 40. A strong correlation was found between observed TCR beta diversity and the percentage of naive T cells measured by flow cytometry.

V loses 0 bases of germline sequence and J loses 4 bases, and the interval between the two ends is 11 bases. Including the terminal cysteine and phenylalanine, the CDR3 comprises 15 residues. Solely the CDR3 DNA is kept, with 45 bases framed from the first base. From a lookup of the germline V gene, CDR1 and CDR2 are LGHNA and YNFKEQ. Sequencing was performed on blood. The TCR was taken from an older woman in good health. The sequence joins TRBV4-2 to TRBJ2-3; TRBD2 is possibly the D segment (5 matching bases). The CDR3 reads as follows: CASSQDSLVADTQYF. The bases read TGTGCCAGCAGCCAAGATTCACTAGTTGCAGATACGCAGTATTTT.